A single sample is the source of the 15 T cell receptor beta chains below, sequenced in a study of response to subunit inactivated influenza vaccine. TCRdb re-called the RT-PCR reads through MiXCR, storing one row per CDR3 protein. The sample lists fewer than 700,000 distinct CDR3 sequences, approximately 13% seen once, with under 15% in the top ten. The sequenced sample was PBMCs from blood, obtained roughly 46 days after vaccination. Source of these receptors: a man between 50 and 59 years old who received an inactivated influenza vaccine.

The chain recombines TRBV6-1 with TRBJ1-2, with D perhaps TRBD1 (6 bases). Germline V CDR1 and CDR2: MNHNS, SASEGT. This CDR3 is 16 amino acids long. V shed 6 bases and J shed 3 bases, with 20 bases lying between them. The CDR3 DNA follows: TGTGCCAGCAGCCCCCCCCGGGCCGGGGGCTACTATGGCTACACCTTC. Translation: CASSPPRAGGYYGYTF.

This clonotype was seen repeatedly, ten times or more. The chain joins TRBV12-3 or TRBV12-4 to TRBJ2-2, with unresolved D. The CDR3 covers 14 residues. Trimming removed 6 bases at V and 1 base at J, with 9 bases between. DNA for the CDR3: TGTGCCAGCAGCCCCTGGGGGAACACCGGGGAGCTGTTTTTT. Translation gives CASSPWGNTGELFF.

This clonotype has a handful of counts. CDR3 in amino acids: CASSTWTGSSYNEQFF. The CDR3 nucleotides read TGTGCCAGCAGCACATGGACAGGGAGCTCCTACAATGAGCAGTTCTTC. The rearrangement joins TRBV7-9 to TRBJ2-1; 8 positions agree with TRBD1. The V segment lost 5 bases and the J segment 0 bases; nucleotides outside the gene matches: 6. The CDR3 has 16 residues. Germline assignment: CDR1 SEHNR and CDR2 FQNEAQ (reference sequence).

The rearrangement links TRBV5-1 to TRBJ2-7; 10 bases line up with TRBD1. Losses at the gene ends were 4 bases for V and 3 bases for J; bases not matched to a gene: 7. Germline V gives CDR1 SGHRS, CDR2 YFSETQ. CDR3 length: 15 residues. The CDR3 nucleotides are TGCGCCAGCAGCCCGGACGGGACAGGGGTCTACGAGCAGTACTTC. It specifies CASSPDGTGVYEQYF.

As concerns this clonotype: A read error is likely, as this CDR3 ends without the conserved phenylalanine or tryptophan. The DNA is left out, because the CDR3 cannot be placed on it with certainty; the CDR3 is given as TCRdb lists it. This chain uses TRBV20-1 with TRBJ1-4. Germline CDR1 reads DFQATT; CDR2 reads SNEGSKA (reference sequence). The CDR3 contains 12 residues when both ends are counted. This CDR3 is CSARDSGQTAFS.

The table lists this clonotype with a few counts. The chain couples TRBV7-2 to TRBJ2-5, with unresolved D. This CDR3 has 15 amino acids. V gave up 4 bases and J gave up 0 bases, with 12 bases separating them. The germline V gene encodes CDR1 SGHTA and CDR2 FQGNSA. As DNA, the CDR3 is TGTGCCAGCAGCTCCGGCCAACGTTACCAAGAGACCCAGTACTTC. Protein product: CASSSGQRYQETQYF.

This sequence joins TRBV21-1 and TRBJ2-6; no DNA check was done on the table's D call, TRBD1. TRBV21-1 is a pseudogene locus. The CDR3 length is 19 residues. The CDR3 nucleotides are TGTGCCAGCAGCAAAGCCCACAGGGGGTTGATCTCTGGGGCCAACGTCCTGACTTTC. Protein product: CASSKAHRGLISGANVLTF.

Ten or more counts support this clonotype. The DNA for the CDR3 is TGTGCCAGCAGTTCAGGGATTGAAGCTTTCTTT. Its protein product is CASSSGIEAFF. The V and J genes are TRBV12-3 or TRBV12-4 and TRBJ1-1; a possible D gene is TRBD1 (5 bases). With 4 bases removed from V and 7 bases from J, the gap between germline ends came to 7 bases. The CDR3 is 11 residues long.

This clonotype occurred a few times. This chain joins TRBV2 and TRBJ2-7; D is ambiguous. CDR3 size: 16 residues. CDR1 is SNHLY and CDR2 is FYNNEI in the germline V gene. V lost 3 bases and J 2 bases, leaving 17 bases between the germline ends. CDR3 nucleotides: TGTGCCAGCAGTGATCCCGAAGGGCGCCGAGCCTACGAGCAGTACTTC. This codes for CASSDPEGRRAYEQYF.

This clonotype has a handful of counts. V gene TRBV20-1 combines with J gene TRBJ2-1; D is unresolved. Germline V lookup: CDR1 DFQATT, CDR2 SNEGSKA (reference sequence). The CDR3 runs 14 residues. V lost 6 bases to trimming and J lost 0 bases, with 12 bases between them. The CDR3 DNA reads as TGCAGTGCGAGACCCTGGGACTCCTACAATGAGCAGTTCTTC. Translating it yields CSARPWDSYNEQFF.

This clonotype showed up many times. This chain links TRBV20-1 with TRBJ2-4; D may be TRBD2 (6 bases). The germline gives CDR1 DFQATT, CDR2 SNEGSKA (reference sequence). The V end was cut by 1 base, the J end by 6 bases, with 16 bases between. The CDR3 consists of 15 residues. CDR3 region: CSARVGGSIGNIQYF. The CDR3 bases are TGCAGTGCTAGAGTTGGGGGGAGTATCGGAAACATTCAGTACTTC.

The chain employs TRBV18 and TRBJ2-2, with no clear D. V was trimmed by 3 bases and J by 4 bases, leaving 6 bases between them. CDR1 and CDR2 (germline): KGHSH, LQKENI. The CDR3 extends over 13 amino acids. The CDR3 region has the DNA TGTGCCAGCTCACCGAAGAGCACCGGGGAGCTGTTTTTT. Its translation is CASSPKSTGELFF.

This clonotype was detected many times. The CDR3 is CASSAGEQYF. DNA of the CDR3: TGTGCCAGCAGTGCGGGCGAGCAGTACTTC. The chain couples TRBV2 to TRBJ2-7; D call uncertain. V lost 4 bases, J lost 6 bases, and 4 bases lay in between. The CDR3 is 10 amino acids. Germline V gives CDR1 SNHLY, CDR2 FYNNEI.

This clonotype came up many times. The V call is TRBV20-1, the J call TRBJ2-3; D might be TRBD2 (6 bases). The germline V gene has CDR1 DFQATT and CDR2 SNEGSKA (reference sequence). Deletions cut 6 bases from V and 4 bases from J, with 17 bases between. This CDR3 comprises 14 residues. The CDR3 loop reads CSAVVRSGADTQYF. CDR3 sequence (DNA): TGCAGTGCAGTAGTCAGGTCGGGGGCAGATACGCAGTATTTT.

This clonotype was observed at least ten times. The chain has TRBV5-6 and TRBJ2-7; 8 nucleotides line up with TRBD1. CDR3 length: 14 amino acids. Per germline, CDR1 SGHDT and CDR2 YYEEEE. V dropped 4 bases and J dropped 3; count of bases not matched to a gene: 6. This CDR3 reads CASSLTGARYEQYF. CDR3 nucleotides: TGTGCCAGCAGCCTGACAGGGGCGCGCTACGAGCAGTACTTC.